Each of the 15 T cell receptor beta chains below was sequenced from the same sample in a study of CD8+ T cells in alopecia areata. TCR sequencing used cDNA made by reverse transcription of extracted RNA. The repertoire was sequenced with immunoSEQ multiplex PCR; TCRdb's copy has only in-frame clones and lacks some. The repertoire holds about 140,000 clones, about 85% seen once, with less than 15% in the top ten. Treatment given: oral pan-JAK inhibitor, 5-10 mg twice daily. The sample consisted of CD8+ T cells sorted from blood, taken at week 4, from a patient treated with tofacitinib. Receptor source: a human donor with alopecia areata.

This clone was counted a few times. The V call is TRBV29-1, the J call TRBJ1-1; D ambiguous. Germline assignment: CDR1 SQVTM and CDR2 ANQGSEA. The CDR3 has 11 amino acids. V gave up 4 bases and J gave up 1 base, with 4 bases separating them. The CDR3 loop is CSVVENTEAFF. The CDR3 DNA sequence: TGCAGCGTTGTGGAGAACACTGAAGCTTTCTTT.

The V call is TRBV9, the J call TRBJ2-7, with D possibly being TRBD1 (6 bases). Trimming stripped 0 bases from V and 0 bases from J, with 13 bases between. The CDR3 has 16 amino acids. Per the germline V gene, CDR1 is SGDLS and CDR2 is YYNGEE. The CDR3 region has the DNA TGTGCCAGCAGCGTAGCAGCGACAGGAGCCTCCTACGAGCAGTACTTC. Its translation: CASSVAATGASYEQYF.

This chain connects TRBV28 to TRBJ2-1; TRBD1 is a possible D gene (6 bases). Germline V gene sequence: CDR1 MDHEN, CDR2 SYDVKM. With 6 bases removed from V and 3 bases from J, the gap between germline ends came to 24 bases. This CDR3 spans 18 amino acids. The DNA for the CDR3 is TGTGCCAGCAGCTCCTGGACCGTGACAGGACCATTCTACAATGAGCAGTTCTTC. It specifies CASSSWTVTGPFYNEQFF.

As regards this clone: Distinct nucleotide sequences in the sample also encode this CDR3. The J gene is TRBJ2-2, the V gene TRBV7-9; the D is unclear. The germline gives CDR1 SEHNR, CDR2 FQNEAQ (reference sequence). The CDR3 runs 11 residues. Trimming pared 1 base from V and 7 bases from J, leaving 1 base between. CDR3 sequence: CASSLVGELFF. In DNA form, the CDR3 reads TGTGCCAGCAGCTTAGTCGGGGAGCTGTTTTTT.

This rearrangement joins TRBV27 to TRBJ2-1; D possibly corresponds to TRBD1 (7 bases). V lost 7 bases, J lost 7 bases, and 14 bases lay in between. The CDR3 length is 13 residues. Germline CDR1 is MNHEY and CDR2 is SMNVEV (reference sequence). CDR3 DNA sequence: TGTGCCAGCACCGGAGGGGGCAGAAATGAGCAGTTCTTC. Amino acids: CASTGGGRNEQFF.

Here the CDR3 DNA reads TGTGCCAGCAGCTGGACAGGGAAGAGTTCAGATACGCAGTATTTT. This gives the protein CASSWTGKSSDTQYF. The chain uses TRBV5-4 and TRBJ2-3; the match to TRBD1 covers 8 bases. CDR3 length equals 15 residues. Germline lookup yields CDR1 SGHNT and CDR2 YYREEE (reference sequence). The J segment lost 4 bases and the V segment lost 3 bases, leaving 7 bases of the junction unmatched.

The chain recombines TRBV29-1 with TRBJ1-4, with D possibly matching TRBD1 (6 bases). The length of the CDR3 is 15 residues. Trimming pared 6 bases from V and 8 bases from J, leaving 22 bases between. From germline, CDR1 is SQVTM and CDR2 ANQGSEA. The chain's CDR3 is CSVTFGQSRLEKLFF. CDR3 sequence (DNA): TGCAGCGTGACCTTCGGACAGTCGCGGCTGGAAAAACTGTTTTTT.

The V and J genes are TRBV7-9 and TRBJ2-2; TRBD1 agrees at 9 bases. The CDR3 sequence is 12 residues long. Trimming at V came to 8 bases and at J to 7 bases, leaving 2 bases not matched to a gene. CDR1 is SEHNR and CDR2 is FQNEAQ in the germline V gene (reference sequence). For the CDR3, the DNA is TGTGCCAGCGGGACAGGGAGCGGGGAGCTGTTTTTT. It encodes CASGTGSGELFF. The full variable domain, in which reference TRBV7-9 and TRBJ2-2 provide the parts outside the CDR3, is DTGVSQNPRHKITKRGQNVTFRCDPISEHNRLYWYRQTLGQGPEFLTYFQNEAQLEKSRLLSDRFSAERPKGSFSTLEIQRTEQGDSAMYLCASGTGSGELFFGEGSRLTVL.

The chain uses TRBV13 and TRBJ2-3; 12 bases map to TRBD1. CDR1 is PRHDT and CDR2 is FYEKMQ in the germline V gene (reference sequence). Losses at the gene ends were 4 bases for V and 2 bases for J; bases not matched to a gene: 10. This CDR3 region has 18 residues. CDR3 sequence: CASSSPGTGGLPTDTQYF. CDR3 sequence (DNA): TGTGCCAGCAGCTCACCCGGGACAGGGGGCCTCCCCACAGATACGCAGTATTTT.

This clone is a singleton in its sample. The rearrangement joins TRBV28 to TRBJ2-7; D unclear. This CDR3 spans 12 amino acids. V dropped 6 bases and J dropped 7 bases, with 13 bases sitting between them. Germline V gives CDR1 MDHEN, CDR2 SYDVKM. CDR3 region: CASSLLGREQYF. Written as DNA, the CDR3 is TGTGCCAGCAGCCTCCTTGGGCGGGAGCAGTACTTC.

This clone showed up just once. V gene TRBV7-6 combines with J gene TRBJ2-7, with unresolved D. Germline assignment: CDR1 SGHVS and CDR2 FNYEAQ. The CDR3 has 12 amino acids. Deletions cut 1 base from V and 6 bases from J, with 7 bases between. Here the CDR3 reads CASSLVLGEQYF. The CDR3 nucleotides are TGTGCCAGCAGCTTAGTTTTAGGCGAGCAGTACTTC.

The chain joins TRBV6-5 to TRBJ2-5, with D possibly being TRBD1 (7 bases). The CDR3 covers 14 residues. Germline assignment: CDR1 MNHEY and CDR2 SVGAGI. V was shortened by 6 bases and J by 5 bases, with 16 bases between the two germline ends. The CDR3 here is CASSQDRAGETQYF. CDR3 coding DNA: TGTGCCAGCAGCCAAGACAGGGCGGGGGAGACCCAGTACTTC.

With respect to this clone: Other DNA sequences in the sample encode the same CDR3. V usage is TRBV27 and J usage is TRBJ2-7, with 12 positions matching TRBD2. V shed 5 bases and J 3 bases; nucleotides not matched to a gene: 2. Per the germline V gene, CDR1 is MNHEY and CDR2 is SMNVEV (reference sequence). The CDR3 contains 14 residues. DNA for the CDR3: TGTGCCAGCAGTCCGACTAGCGGGAGCTACGAGCAGTACTTC. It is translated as CASSPTSGSYEQYF.

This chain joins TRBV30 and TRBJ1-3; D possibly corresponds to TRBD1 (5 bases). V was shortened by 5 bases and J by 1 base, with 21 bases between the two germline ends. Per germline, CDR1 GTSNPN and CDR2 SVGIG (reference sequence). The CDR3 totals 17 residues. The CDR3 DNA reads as TGTGCCTGGGCCGGGACCGCTCCTGACGTGTCTGGAAACACCATATATTTT. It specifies CAWAGTAPDVSGNTIYF. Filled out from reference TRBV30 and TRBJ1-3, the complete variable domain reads SQTIHQWPATLVQPVGSPLSLECTVEGTSNPNLYWYRQAAGRGLQLLFYSVGIGQISSEVPQNLSASRPQDRQFILSSKKLLLSDSGFYLCAWAGTAPDVSGNTIYFGEGSWLTVV.

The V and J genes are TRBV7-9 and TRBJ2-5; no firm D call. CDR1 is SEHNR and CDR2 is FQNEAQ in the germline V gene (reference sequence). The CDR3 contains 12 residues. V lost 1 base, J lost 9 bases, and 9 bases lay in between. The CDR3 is CASSLGVMAQYF. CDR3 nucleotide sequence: TGTGCCAGCAGCTTAGGGGTAATGGCCCAGTACTTC.